Sequencing of this T cell receptor (beta chain) was carried out in a study of shared clonotypes between healthy human individuals. Concerning this clone itself: Its antigen remains unidentified.

Study-wide findings and caveats: Sampling used blood alone; tissue repertoires probably differ.

Trimming took 4 bases from V and 0 from J, leaving 14 bases between them. Germline loops: CDR1 SGHDT, CDR2 YYEEEE. The length of the CDR3 is 16 residues. Assay: immunoSEQ multiplex PCR; the TCRdb copy retains only in-frame clones and omits some. The sample has roughly 2.5 million clones, approximately 90% seen once; the top ten hold over 0.12%. This chain joins TRBV5-6 and TRBJ2-1, with a weak D call TRBD2 (5 bases). The TCR was taken from a man aged 18 to 30 in good health. The sample was naive CD4+ T cells sorted from blood. Subset denoted: CD45RA+ positively selected. The CDR3 is CASSALGRSSYNEQFF. The CDR3 DNA reads as TGTGCCAGCAGCGCACTAGGAAGAAGCTCCTACAATGAGCAGTTCTTC.